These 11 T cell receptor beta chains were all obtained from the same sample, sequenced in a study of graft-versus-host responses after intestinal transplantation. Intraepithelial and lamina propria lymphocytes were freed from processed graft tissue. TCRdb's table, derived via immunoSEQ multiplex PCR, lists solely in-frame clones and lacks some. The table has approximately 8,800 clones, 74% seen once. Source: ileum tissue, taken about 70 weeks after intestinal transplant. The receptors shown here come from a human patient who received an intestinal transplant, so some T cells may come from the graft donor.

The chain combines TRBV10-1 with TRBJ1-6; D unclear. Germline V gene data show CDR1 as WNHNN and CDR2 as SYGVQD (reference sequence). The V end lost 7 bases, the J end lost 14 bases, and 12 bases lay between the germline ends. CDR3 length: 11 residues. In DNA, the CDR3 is TGCGCCAGCACTACAGACTCGACCCTCCACTTT. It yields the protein CASTTDSTLHF.

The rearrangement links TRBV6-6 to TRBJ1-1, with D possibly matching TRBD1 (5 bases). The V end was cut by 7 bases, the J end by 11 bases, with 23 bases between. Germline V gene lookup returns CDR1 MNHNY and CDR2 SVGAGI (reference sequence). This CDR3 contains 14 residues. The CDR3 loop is CASTGRERVGEAFF. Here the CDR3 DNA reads TGTGCCAGCACGGGGAGGGAAAGGGTGGGGGAGGCTTTCTTT.

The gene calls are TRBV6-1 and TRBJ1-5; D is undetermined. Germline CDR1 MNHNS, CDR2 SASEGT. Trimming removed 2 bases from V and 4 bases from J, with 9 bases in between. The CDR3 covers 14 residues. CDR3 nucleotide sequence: TGTGCCAGCAGTGAACCGGGCATGAATCAGCCCCAGCATTTT. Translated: CASSEPGMNQPQHF.

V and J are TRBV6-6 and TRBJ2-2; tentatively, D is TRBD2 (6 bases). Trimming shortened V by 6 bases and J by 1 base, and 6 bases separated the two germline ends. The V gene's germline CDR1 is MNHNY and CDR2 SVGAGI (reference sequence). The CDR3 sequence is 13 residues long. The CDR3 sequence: CASREGNTGELFF. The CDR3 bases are TGTGCCAGCAGGGAGGGGAACACCGGGGAGCTGTTTTTT.

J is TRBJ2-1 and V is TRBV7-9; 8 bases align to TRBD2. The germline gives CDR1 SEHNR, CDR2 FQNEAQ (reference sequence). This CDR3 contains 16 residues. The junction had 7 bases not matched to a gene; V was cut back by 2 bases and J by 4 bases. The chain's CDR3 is CASSLNFPGGYNEQFF. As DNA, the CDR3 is TGTGCCAGCAGCTTAAATTTCCCGGGAGGGTACAATGAGCAGTTCTTC.

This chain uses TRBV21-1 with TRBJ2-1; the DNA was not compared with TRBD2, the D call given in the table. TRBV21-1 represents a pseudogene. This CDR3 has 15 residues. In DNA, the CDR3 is TGTGCCAGCAGCAGGCCTCTAGCGGGGGGGAATGAGCAGTTCTTC. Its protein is CASSRPLAGGNEQFF.

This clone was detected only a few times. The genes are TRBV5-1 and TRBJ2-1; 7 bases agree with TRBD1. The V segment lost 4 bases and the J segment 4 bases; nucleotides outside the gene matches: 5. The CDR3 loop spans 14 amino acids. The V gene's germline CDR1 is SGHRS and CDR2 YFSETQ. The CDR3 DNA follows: TGCGCCAGCAGCGGAGGACAGGTTTACAATGAGCAGTTCTTC. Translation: CASSGGQVYNEQFF.

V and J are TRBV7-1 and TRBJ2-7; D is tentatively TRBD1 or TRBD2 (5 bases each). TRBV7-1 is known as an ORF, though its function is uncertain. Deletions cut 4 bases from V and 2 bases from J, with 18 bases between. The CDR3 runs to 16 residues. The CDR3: CASSLAPGFPPYEQYF. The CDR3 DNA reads TGTGCCAGCAGCTTAGCGCCAGGGTTTCCCCCCTACGAGCAGTACTTC.

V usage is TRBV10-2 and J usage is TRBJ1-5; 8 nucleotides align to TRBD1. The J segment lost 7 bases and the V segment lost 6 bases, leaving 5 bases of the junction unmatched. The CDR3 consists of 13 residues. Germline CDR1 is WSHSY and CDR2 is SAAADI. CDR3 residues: CASRDRASQPQHF. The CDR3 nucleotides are TGCGCCAGCAGGGACAGGGCGTCCCAGCCCCAGCATTTT.

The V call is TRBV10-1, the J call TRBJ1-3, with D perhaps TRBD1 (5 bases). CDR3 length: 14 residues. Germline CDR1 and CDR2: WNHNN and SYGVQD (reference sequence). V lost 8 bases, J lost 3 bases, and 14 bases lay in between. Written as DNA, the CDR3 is TGCGCCAGCCCGAAGTCAGGGAGTGGAAACACCATATATTTT. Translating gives CASPKSGSGNTIYF.

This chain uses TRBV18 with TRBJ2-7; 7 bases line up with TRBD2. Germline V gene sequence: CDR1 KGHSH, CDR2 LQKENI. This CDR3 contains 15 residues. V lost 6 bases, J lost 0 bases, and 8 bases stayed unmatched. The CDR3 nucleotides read TGTGCCAGCTCCGAGGACGGGAGGAGCTCCTACGAGCAGTACTTC. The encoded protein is CASSEDGRSSYEQYF. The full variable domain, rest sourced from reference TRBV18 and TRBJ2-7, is NAGVMQNPRHLVRRRGQEARLRCSPMKGHSHVYWYRQLPEEGLKFMVYLQKENIIDESGMPKERFSAEFPKEGPSILRIQQVVRGDSAAYFCASSEDGRSSYEQYFGPGTRLTVT.